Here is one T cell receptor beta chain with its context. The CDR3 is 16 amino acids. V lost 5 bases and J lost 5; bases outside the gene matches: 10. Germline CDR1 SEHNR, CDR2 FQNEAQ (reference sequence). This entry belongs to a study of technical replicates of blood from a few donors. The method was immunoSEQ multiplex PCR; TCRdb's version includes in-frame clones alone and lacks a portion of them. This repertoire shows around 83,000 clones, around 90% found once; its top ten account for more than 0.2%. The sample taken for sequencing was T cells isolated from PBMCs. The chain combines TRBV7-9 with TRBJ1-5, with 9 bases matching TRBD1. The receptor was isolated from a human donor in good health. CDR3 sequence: CASSQGTGFGHQPQHF. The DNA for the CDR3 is TGTGCCAGCAGCCAAGGGACAGGGTTCGGTCATCAGCCCCAGCATTTT.